This T cell receptor beta chain was recorded in a study of T cells in Graves' hyperthyroidism and ophthalmopathy. Using RNA transcripts as the source, TCR beta CDR3 regions were amplified. The TCR CDR3 was amplified in a first-round RT-PCR using the HTBI primer set. Via MiXCR, TCRdb re-called the multiplex PCR reads, giving one row per CDR3 protein. The table has 500,000 to 650,000 distinct CDR3 sequences, 13% to 15% seen once. Trimming removed 3 bases from V and 0 bases from J, with 10 bases in between. Per the germline V gene, CDR1 is KGHDR and CDR2 is SFDVKD. CDR3 size: 16 residues. This clonotype was seen only a few times.

The receptor was isolated from a woman between 45 and 60 years old with Graves' ophthalmopathy. The chain recombines TRBV24-1 with TRBJ2-2; D is tentatively TRBD1 or TRBD2 (5 bases each). What was sequenced was blood. The CDR3 DNA reads as TGTGCCACCAGTGATCCGGGACGGTCGAACACCGGGGAGCTGTTTTTT. Protein sequence: CATSDPGRSNTGELFF.